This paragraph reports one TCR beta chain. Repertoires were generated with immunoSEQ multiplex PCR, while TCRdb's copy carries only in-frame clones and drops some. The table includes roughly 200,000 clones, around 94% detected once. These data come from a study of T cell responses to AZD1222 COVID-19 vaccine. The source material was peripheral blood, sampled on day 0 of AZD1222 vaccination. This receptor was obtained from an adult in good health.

The CDR3 loop reads CASSFGGRADTQYF. In DNA form, the CDR3 reads TGTGCCAGCAGCTTCGGGGGGCGAGCGGATACGCAGTATTTT. The chain has TRBV5-6 and TRBJ2-3; a weak D match, TRBD2 (7 bases). CDR3 length: 14 residues. Germline V gene data show CDR1 as SGHDT and CDR2 as YYEEEE. Trimming took 2 bases from V and 6 from J, leaving 13 bases between them.